This T cell receptor beta chain was identified during a study of cytomegalovirus exposure and HLA in healthy donors. The CDR3 is made up of 16 amino acids. Germline CDR1 is SGDLS and CDR2 is YYNGEE. V trimming: 4 bases; J trimming: 3 bases; junction bases outside the gene matches: 10. The PCR had 60 Vbeta and 13 Jbeta primers. Sequencing used immunoSEQ multiplex PCR; TCRdb keeps in-frame clones, though not all of them. The sample carries some 87,000 clones, 60% to 80% recorded once. The chain combines TRBV9 with TRBJ2-7; TRBD2 agrees at 10 bases. The TCR was taken from a man aged 45-65 years in good health and CMV-seropositive. Source material: PBMCs. CDR3 nucleotide sequence: TGTGCCAGCAGCACCGTAGCGGGGGGCGAGGACTACGAGCAGTACTTC. Its protein product is CASSTVAGGEDYEQYF.